Below are 29 T cell receptor beta chains sequenced from a single sample in a study of blood T cell repertoires in COVID-19. Libraries were prepared by immunoSEQ multiplex PCR; TCRdb keeps only in-frame clonotypes and omits some of them. The data show about 190,000 clones, more than 70% seen once. Sequenced material: PBMCs or T cells enriched from blood (not recorded which). These receptors all come from a man aged 40-50 years with acute COVID-19.

V and J are TRBV29-1 and TRBJ2-1; D is undetermined. This CDR3 is 13 amino acids long. Germline CDR1 reads SQVTM; CDR2 reads ANQGSEA. V was trimmed by 1 base and J by 3 bases, leaving 7 bases between them. CDR3 sequence: CSVEGPNYNEQFF. CDR3 DNA: TGCAGCGTTGAAGGTCCCAACTACAATGAGCAGTTCTTC.

This chain uses TRBV4-1 with TRBJ2-5; TRBD2 matches at 7 bases. After removal of 0 bases from V and 7 bases from J, the junction contained 14 bases not matched to a gene. Germline V CDR1 and CDR2: MGHRA, YSYEKL. This CDR3 spans 17 amino acids. The CDR3 DNA reads TGCGCCAGCAGCCAAGACCCAAGCGGGACCCGCCCGGGGACCCAGTACTTC. Encoded protein: CASSQDPSGTRPGTQYF.

The chain carries TRBV6-5 and TRBJ2-7; D is undetermined. The CDR3 is made up of 13 amino acids. V lost 9 bases and J lost 3, with 15 bases in between. Germline V gene lookup returns CDR1 MNHEY and CDR2 SVGAGI. CDR3 DNA: TGTGCCAGTGGTACCGCGGCGCACTACGAGCAGTACTTC. It codes for CASGTAAHYEQYF.

This clone was seen once. The chain carries TRBV7-8 and TRBJ2-7, with 7 bases that match TRBD2. This CDR3 region has 16 residues. Per the germline V gene, CDR1 is SGHVS and CDR2 is FQNEAQ. Unmatched junction bases numbered 13, after V lost 5 bases and J lost 3 bases. The CDR3 sequence: CASSPRPAGNDYEQYF. The CDR3 DNA reads as TGTGCCAGCAGCCCCCGCCCAGCGGGAAATGACTACGAGCAGTACTTC.

V gene TRBV3-1 (or the pseudogene TRBV3-2) combines with J gene TRBJ2-3; TRBD1 agrees at 9 bases. The V gene end was trimmed by 4 bases and the J gene end by 5 bases; junction bases not matched to a gene: 7. Per germline, CDR1 LGHDT and CDR2 YNNKEL (reference sequence). The CDR3 runs 15 residues. CDR3 sequence: CASSLLPDRGDTQYF. The CDR3 nucleotides read TGTGCCAGCAGCCTTCTACCGGACAGGGGAGATACGCAGTATTTT.

CDR3 loop: CASSQGVSFTGAQVGGYTF. The CDR3 DNA sequence: TGTGCCAGCAGCCAAGGGGTTTCGTTTACAGGGGCCCAAGTAGGTGGCTACACCTTC. The chain joins TRBV4-2 to TRBJ1-2; 7 bases match TRBD1. V was clipped by 1 base and J by 7 bases; unmatched bases: 21. The CDR3 contains 19 residues. Germline lookup yields CDR1 LGHNA and CDR2 YNFKEQ.

V usage is TRBV28 and J usage is TRBJ1-5; D is perhaps TRBD1 (5 bases). Germline V gene sequence: CDR1 MDHEN, CDR2 SYDVKM. The CDR3 has 15 residues. Trimming cost V 6 bases and J 0 bases, with 12 bases left between them. The CDR3 here is CASSPGAFSNQPQHF. CDR3 in DNA: TGTGCCAGCAGCCCTGGGGCTTTTAGCAATCAGCCCCAGCATTTT.

The chain is built from TRBV2 and TRBJ1-1; perhaps TRBD1 as D (5 bases). There are 13 residues in the CDR3. Germline V gene lookup returns CDR1 SNHLY and CDR2 FYNNEI. V gave up 5 bases and J gave up 3 bases, with 10 bases separating them. CDR3: CASSQQVHTEAFF. For the CDR3, the DNA is TGTGCCAGCAGTCAACAGGTCCACACTGAAGCTTTCTTT.

The chain is built from TRBV10-3 and TRBJ1-1; D possibly corresponds to TRBD1 (5 bases). Germline lookup yields CDR1 ENHRY and CDR2 SYGVKD. This CDR3 has 14 residues. The V end lost 3 bases, the J end lost 8 bases, and 16 bases lay between the germline ends. The CDR3 coding sequence is TGTGCCATCAGTGATAAAGACAGAACTGACGAAGCTTTCTTT. Protein product: CAISDKDRTDEAFF.

V usage is TRBV28 and J usage is TRBJ1-5, with a tentative D call TRBD1 (6 bases). V lost 4 bases and J 4 bases, leaving 14 bases between the germline ends. Germline V gene lookup returns CDR1 MDHEN and CDR2 SYDVKM. The CDR3 contains 15 residues. As DNA, the CDR3 is TGTGCCAGCAGTTCCCTAAGCAGGGGTAATCAGCCCCAGCATTTT. Translated, it gives CASSSLSRGNQPQHF.

The chain joins TRBV18 to TRBJ2-7, with D unresolved. Germline V gene sequence: CDR1 KGHSH, CDR2 LQKENI. The CDR3 is made up of 12 amino acids. Trimming removed 5 bases at V and 1 base at J, with 6 bases between. CDR3 DNA: TGTGCCAGCTCAGCACTATCCTACGAGCAGTACTTC. Its protein product is CASSALSYEQYF.

The chain links TRBV6-2 or TRBV6-3 to TRBJ1-5; 10 bases line up with TRBD1. Germline V lookup: CDR1 MNHEY, CDR2 SVGEGT. This CDR3 is 18 amino acids long. Germline trimming cut 2 bases from V and 6 bases from J; bases unmatched to any gene: 13. The CDR3 region has the DNA TGTGCCAGCAGTTACCCGAGACAGGGGGCGAGATTTGGTCAGCCCCAGCATTTT. Its protein product is CASSYPRQGARFGQPQHF.

V and J are TRBV7-9 and TRBJ2-5; TRBD1 matches at 7 bases. V shed 4 bases, J shed 7 bases, and the junction held 6 bases outside the gene matches. This CDR3 region has 13 residues. Germline CDR1 is SEHNR and CDR2 is FQNEAQ (reference sequence). CDR3 bases: TGTGCCAGCAGCTCGGACTCAGGGGGGACCCAGTACTTC. Protein: CASSSDSGGTQYF.

This chain uses TRBV2 with TRBJ2-3, with 10 bases that match TRBD2. Germline V gene data show CDR1 as SNHLY and CDR2 as FYNNEI. The V gene end was trimmed by 2 bases and the J gene end by 5 bases; junction bases not matched to a gene: 7. The CDR3 runs 16 residues. CDR3 region: CASSEFGLAEGDTQYF. The CDR3 DNA is TGTGCCAGCAGTGAATTTGGACTAGCGGAAGGAGATACGCAGTATTTT. Using reference TRBV2 and TRBJ2-3 for the parts outside the CDR3, the full variable domain is EPEVTQTPSHQVTQMGQEVILRCVPISNHLYFYWYRQILGQKVEFLVSFYNNEISEKSEIFDDQFSVERPDGSNFTLKIRSTKLEDSAMYFCASSEFGLAEGDTQYFGPGTRLTVL.

In its sample, this clone was seen a few times. The CDR3 sequence: CSVEEFSEGAFF. The CDR3 DNA sequence: TGCAGCGTTGAAGAATTCTCCGAGGGAGCTTTCTTT. J is TRBJ1-1 and V is TRBV29-1; D remains ambiguous. This CDR3 comprises 12 residues. Trimming removed 0 bases at V and 10 bases at J, with 12 bases between. CDR1 and CDR2 from the germline V gene are SQVTM and ANQGSEA.

The chain carries TRBV7-2 and TRBJ1-2, with TRBD1 identical over 8 bases. In germline, CDR1 is SGHTA, CDR2 FQGNSA. J gave up 5 bases and V 4 bases, and 3 bases lay outside the gene matches. This CDR3 has 13 residues. CDR3 nucleotide sequence: TGTGCCAGCAGCTCGGGACAGGCTTATGGCTACACCTTC. It is translated as CASSSGQAYGYTF.

This chain links TRBV10-3 with TRBJ2-4, with 9 positions matching TRBD1. In germline, CDR1 is ENHRY, CDR2 SYGVKD. V gave up 3 bases and J gave up 7 bases; unmatched junction bases: 13. This CDR3 has 17 amino acids. The chain's CDR3 is CAISDSGTGRVRNIQYF. Here the CDR3 DNA reads TGTGCCATCAGTGATTCCGGGACAGGGAGAGTGAGGAACATTCAGTACTTC.

CDR3 amino acids: CAIRPDGDTEAFF. The CDR3 nucleotides read TGTGCCATCAGACCAGACGGAGACACTGAAGCTTTCTTT. V and J are TRBV10-3 and TRBJ1-1; D unresolved. V gave up 6 bases and J gave up 3 bases, with 11 bases separating them. Germline V CDR1 and CDR2: ENHRY, SYGVKD. The CDR3 loop spans 13 amino acids.

The J gene is TRBJ2-1, the V gene TRBV15; possible D gene TRBD2, 6 bases. This CDR3 spans 19 amino acids. V lost 0 bases to trimming and J lost 6 bases, with 24 bases between them. From germline, CDR1 is LNHNV and CDR2 YYDKDF (reference sequence). CDR3 sequence reads: CATSRDPFRARDLGNEQFF. CDR3 DNA: TGTGCCACCAGCAGAGATCCATTTCGCGCTAGGGACTTGGGCAATGAGCAGTTCTTC.

The chain employs TRBV9 and TRBJ2-1; TRBD2 matches at 7 bases. CDR3 length: 17 residues. Germline V gene lookup returns CDR1 SGDLS and CDR2 YYNGEE. V lost 0 bases, J lost 0 bases, and 6 bases stayed unmatched. CDR3 DNA: TGTGCCAGCAGCGTAGGAGCTAGCGGAAGCTCCTACAATGAGCAGTTCTTC. This translates into CASSVGASGSSYNEQFF.

The J gene is TRBJ1-5, the V gene TRBV28; D unclear. Looked up from germline, CDR1 is MDHEN and CDR2 is SYDVKM. V was trimmed by 6 bases and J by 6 bases, leaving 9 bases between them. This CDR3 has 12 amino acids. The CDR3 nucleotides are TGTGCCAGCAGACCGGCGGGTCAGCCCCAGCATTTT. Amino acid sequence: CASRPAGQPQHF.

The CDR3 reads CASSIWDRDQPQHF. The CDR3 DNA reads TGTGCCAGTAGTATCTGGGACAGGGATCAGCCCCAGCATTTT. This chain connects TRBV19 to TRBJ1-5, with 9 bases lining up with TRBD1. This CDR3 has 14 amino acids. Trimming at V came to 3 bases and at J to 5 bases, leaving 2 bases not matched to a gene. Germline CDR1 is LNHDA and CDR2 is SQIVND (reference sequence).

V is TRBV2 and J is TRBJ2-1, with D perhaps TRBD2 (5 bases). Germline V gives CDR1 SNHLY, CDR2 FYNNEI. V shed 3 bases and J shed 4 bases, with 10 bases lying between them. The CDR3 loop spans 14 amino acids. CDR3 DNA: TGTGCCAGCAGTGATTTCACTAGTTACAATGAGCAGTTCTTC. This sequence encodes CASSDFTSYNEQFF.

J is TRBJ2-1 and V is TRBV9, with no clear D. V was clipped by 0 bases and J by 4 bases, with 8 bases between them. The CDR3 is 14 amino acids. Germline CDR1 is SGDLS and CDR2 is YYNGEE. CDR3 sequence (DNA): TGTGCCAGCAGCGTAGTGCCGGGTTACAATGAGCAGTTCTTC. Translating it yields CASSVVPGYNEQFF.

The rearrangement uses TRBV2 and TRBJ1-2; 10 positions agree with TRBD1. CDR1 and CDR2 (germline): SNHLY, FYNNEI. This CDR3 contains 14 residues. With V trimmed by 6 bases and J by 0 bases, 1 base remained unmatched. CDR3 DNA sequence: TGTGCCAGCAGGGGACAGGGGACTAACTATGGCTACACCTTC. This translates into CASRGQGTNYGYTF.

This clone was seen a handful of times. The chain couples TRBV27 to TRBJ2-7; 8 positions agree with TRBD2. Germline CDR1 is MNHEY and CDR2 is SMNVEV (reference sequence). The CDR3 runs to 19 residues. Trimming at V came to 6 bases and at J to 0 bases, leaving 19 bases not matched to a gene. CDR3 loop: CASSPERGSGVEFSYEQYF. CDR3 in DNA: TGTGCCAGCAGCCCGGAACGAGGTAGCGGGGTCGAATTCTCCTACGAGCAGTACTTC.

The gene calls are TRBV29-1 and TRBJ2-1; 7 bases map to TRBD1. The CDR3 has 17 residues. Losses at the gene ends were 3 bases for V and 2 bases for J; bases not matched to a gene: 13. Germline lookup yields CDR1 SQVTM and CDR2 ANQGSEA. Written as DNA, the CDR3 is TGCAGCGTTGAGGGGCTGGGACAGATTTGGACCTACAATGAGCAGTTCTTC. Protein sequence: CSVEGLGQIWTYNEQFF.

This clone was picked up one time. The chain recombines TRBV2 with TRBJ2-3, with 7 bases identical to TRBD2. This CDR3 region has 17 residues. Looked up from germline, CDR1 is SNHLY and CDR2 is FYNNEI. Unmatched junction bases numbered 14, after V lost 6 bases and J lost 2 bases. The CDR3 spells CASSSRTGGSHTDTQYF. The CDR3 DNA is TGTGCCAGCAGCTCGAGGACTGGCGGGAGCCACACAGATACGCAGTATTTT.

Here the CDR3 DNA reads TGTGCCAGCAGTGAGAGGGCACAACGAAAGTCTAACTATGGCTACACCTTC. Amino acid sequence: CASSERAQRKSNYGYTF. V is TRBV2 and J is TRBJ1-2; D gene unclear. CDR1 is SNHLY, CDR2 FYNNEI, per germline. This CDR3 is built from 17 residues. V lost 3 bases and J lost 0, with 17 bases in between.